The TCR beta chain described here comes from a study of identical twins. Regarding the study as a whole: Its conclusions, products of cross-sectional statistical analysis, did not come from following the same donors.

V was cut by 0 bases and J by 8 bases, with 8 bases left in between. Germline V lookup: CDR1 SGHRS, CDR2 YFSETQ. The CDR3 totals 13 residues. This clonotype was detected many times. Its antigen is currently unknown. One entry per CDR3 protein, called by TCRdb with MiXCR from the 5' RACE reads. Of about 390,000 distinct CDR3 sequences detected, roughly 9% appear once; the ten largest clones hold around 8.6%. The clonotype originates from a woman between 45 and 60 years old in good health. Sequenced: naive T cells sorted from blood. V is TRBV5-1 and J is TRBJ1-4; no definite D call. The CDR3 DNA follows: TGCGCCAGCAGCTTGGGGTATCGGGAAAAACTGTTTTTT. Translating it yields CASSLGYREKLFF.